Detailed here is one T cell receptor (beta chain). No cognate antigen has been identified for it. One base away there is no much larger clone; base qualities are not given. Taken from cysteine to phenylalanine, the CDR3 has 16 residues. The retained sequence is limited to the CDR3, 48 bases, with the frame set at the first base. Trimming takes 6 bases from V and 6 bases from J, and the germline ends sit 22 bases apart. In the germline V gene, CDR1 corresponds to MDHEN and CDR2 to SYDVKM. Libraries were prepared through PCR. TCR sequencing of DNA from cultured CD4+ T cells used the Oncomine TCR Beta short-read assay at the Johns Hopkins FTIC core. Genomic DNA was extracted from the cultured CD4+ T cells with the QIAamp micro DNA kit. Oncomine TCR Beta libraries from cultured CD4+ T cells were pooled with unique dual indexes and sequenced on an Illumina iSeq 100. Processing in the source paper ran as follows. Non-productive sequences were filtered out, and CDR3s that did not start with C, did not end with F or W, or were shorter than 7 amino acids were discarded. The MANAFEST web application identified antigen-specific clonotypes by comparing peptide-stimulated wells against reference wells and other culture wells. To be called positive, a clone needed an FDR below 0.05, an odds ratio above 5, and a productive frequency above 0.1% in at least two of three replicate wells. A clonotype counted as cross-reactive if it showed significant expansion both in the SARS-CoV-2 spike wells and in at least one common cold coronavirus spike condition. CDR3 homology was assessed with Levenshtein distances (stringdist) and unrooted phylogenetic trees (ape) in R version 3.6.1. The public reads were reanalyzed by TCRdb: fastp trimming at Q25, MiXCR alignment, in-frame beta chains only. Entries that share a CDR3 protein sequence are merged under the most common genes and DNA. What appears here as the V and J calls and clone size reflects TCRdb's work, not the paper's. This sample comprises 20,000 to 25,000 distinct CDR3 sequences, around 40% of them detected only once. The ten largest clonotypes hold about 5% of the sample.

The source of the sample is a study of vaccination and CD4 T cells after COVID-19 (dated by TCRdb to 2022 to 2024). For the study in its entirety: SARS-CoV-2 positivity had been established in the convalescent patients by nasal swab PCR, and mild disease was recorded in roughly ten of these patients and severe disease in one. The spike-specific CD4+ TCR repertoire was compared before and after mRNA vaccination in 10 to 11 COVID-19 convalescent patients and a handful of infection-naive healthy vaccine recipients. Overlapping spike peptide pools from SARS-CoV-2 and from the common cold coronaviruses HCoV-NL63, HCoV-OC43 and HCoV-229E were used as culture stimuli. Each participant got two doses of either the Pfizer-BioNTech BNT162b2 vaccine (n=8) or the Moderna mRNA-1273 vaccine (n=2). Post-vaccine blood samples were collected a median of around 2.5 months after the second vaccine dose, ranging from roughly 12 to 250 days. Control cultures used a CEFX viral epitope pool as positive control, an HIV-1 Nef peptide pool as negative control, or no peptide. Post-COVID blood samples from convalescent patients were collected a median of 101 days after diagnosis, with a range of roughly 30 to 170 days. In the convalescent cohort there were six males and four females, among whom were two Hispanic individuals, seven Caucasians, two Asians and one multiracial person. Results and caveats for the whole study, not just this receptor: Although the median number of SARS-CoV-2-reactive clonotypes went up from roughly 22 after infection to some 40 after vaccination, the increase was not significant. Only a relatively small number of convalescent patients were included in the study, and early timepoints following natural infection were not analyzed. In convalescent patients, a median about 84% of post-vaccine SARS-CoV-2-reactive clones were detected only after vaccination, and vaccine-specific priming was suggested by this finding. Of the vaccine-specific clones found in convalescent patients, nearly all (304 of 307) were mono-reactive for SARS-CoV-2 spike instead of being cross-reactive with common cold coronaviruses.

The meaning of the sample's treatment or condition label: approximately nine-day PBMC culture with coronavirus spike peptide pools or control peptides (ViraFEST assay). The ViraFEST assay, used in the study, expanded antigen-specific T cells with peptide pools and then identified the expanded clonotypes through TCR sequencing. Positive SARS-CoV-2 PCR tests in the convalescent patients dated from March to December 2020, before Alpha, Beta and Delta variants emerged in the United States. PBMCs were cultured at around 2.2 million per well in IMDM supplemented with 5% human AB serum and around 10 IU/ml IL-2, with around 10 ug/ml peptide pools added. On days 3 and 7, half of the culture medium was replaced with fresh IL-2-containing medium. After roughly 11 days of culture, CD4+ T cells were isolated by negative selection with the EasySep CD4+ T cell isolation kit. Ficoll-Paque Plus gradient centrifugation was used to isolate PBMCs from whole blood, and the isolated PBMCs were then either used fresh or cryopreserved at -140C. Triplicate wells were generally used for each culture condition.

This specimen was CD4+ T cells from blood, cultured in vitro, taken before SARS-CoV-2 vaccination. This TCR came from a human donor who had recovered from COVID-19. Recombination connected TRBV28 to TRBJ2-3, with no reliable assignment of the D segment. The bases read TGTGCCAGCAGCCCCATCCTGCGGACCTCCGACGATACGCAGTATTTT. Its protein is CASSPILRTSDDTQYF.